Listed below are T cell receptor beta chains from one sample, sequenced in a study of vaccination effects on CD4 cells after COVID-19. Their recognized antigens are unknown. The assay was immunoSEQ multiplex PCR, and TCRdb's table has in-frame clones only and misses some. This table has around 63,000 clones, approximately 75% appearing once. Specimen: CD4+ T cells from PBMCs cultured with HCoV-OC43 spike peptides, collected before COVID-19 vaccination. These receptors were obtained from a human donor who received a COVID-19 vaccine. CDR3s include the opening cysteine and the closing phenylalanine or tryptophan. The D gene is left open where the match is weak. Size is omitted from some rows. Given values are once, few, many or a class for expanded clones.

>TRBV4-1|TRBJ1-5|few|.
TGCGCCAGCAGCCAAGAGACCCAGGTTTATCAGCCCCAGCATTTT
CASSQETQVYQPQHF
>TRBV5-1|TRBJ2-3|.|.
TGCGCCAGCAGCTCAGGGAGCACAGATACGCAGTATTTT
CASSSGSTDTQYF
>TRBV11-3|TRBJ2-3|few|.
TGTGCCAGCAGCCTAGACACAGATACGCAGTATTTT
CASSLDTDTQYF
>TRBV5-1|TRBJ2-5|once|.
TGCGCCAGCAGCTTGGCCACGGGTTGGGAGACCCAGTACTTC
CASSLATGWETQYF
>TRBV5-1|TRBJ2-1|.|.
TGCGCCAGCAGCTTGGCAACCGGGATACGTTACAATGAGCAGTTCTTC
CASSLATGIRYNEQFF
>TRBV7-2|TRBJ1-5|.|.
TGTGCCAGCAGCCCGGTAGGGGCAGGTAATCAGCCCCAGCATTTT
CASSPVGAGNQPQHF
>TRBV2|TRBJ1-4|.|.
TGTGCCAGCAGTGTTCAGGGGAGGGTCGAAAAACTGTTTTTT
CASSVQGRVEKLFF
>TRBV7-9|TRBJ1-4|few|.
TGTGCCAGCAGCTTAAGGACAGATGAAAAACTGTTTTTT
CASSLRTDEKLFF
>TRBV3-1/TRBV3-2|TRBJ2-5|once|.
TGTGCCAGCCGATCCTACGGGAAGGTTGGGGAAGAGACCCAGTACTTC
CASRSYGKVGEETQYF
>TRBV5-1|TRBJ2-5|.|TRBD2
TGCGCCAGCAGCTTGGCCGCGGGGGGCCTCCAAGAGACCCAGTACTTC
CASSLAAGGLQETQYF
>TRBV5-4|TRBJ1-1|.|.
TGTGCCAGCAGCTTTTTTGTGAACACTGAAGCTTTCTTT
CASSFFVNTEAFF
>TRBV18|TRBJ2-3|.|.
TGTGCCAGCTCTCCGGACTCGAACACAGATACGCAGTATTTT
CASSPDSNTDTQYF
>TRBV5-1|TRBJ2-5|.|.
TGCGCCAGCAGCTTGGCAGGGAATCAAGAGACCCAGTACTTC
CASSLAGNQETQYF
>TRBV29-1|TRBJ1-5|.|.
TGCAGGCCTTCCCTGGAGCGGACAGTTCCCCATAGCAATCAGCCCCAGCATTTT
CRPSLERTVPHSNQPQHF
>TRBV9|TRBJ2-3|.|TRBD2
TGTGCCAGCAGCGTAGCGAGCGGGGGGGCCGGGGCCACAGATACGCAGTATTTT
CASSVASGGAGATDTQYF